The present TCR beta chain was sequenced within a study of shared clonotypes between healthy human individuals. As for the study in general: CD4 naive cells filled three plates per donor, CD4 memory three, CD8 naive two and CD8 memory one.

Clones were sequenced by immunoSEQ multiplex PCR, and TCRdb holds only the in-frame ones, with some missing. The top ten hold approximately 1.8% of the sample, which has some 630,000 clones, about 78% seen once. With regard to this clone: Its target is not known.

Both subsets, CD45RA+ naive and CD45RA-negative memory, were split from the CD4+ cells. Study-wide results and caveats: Some clonotypes were shared by all four sorted-subset donors, while others were not shared. The non-shared ones had lower generation probabilities than the shared ones.

Sequences were obtained from memory CD4+ T cells sorted from blood. The subset denotes: CD45RA-negative fraction. The TCR sequence derives from a woman aged 30 to 39 in good health.

CDR3 loop: CASTTPGRPYEQYF. Here the CDR3 DNA reads TGTGCCAGCACTACCCCGGGGAGACCCTACGAGCAGTACTTC. The genes are TRBV6-5 and TRBJ2-7; maybe TRBD2 (5 bases). This CDR3 is built from 14 residues. Germline CDR1 MNHEY, CDR2 SVGAGI. V was cut by 7 bases and J by 2 bases, with 15 bases left in between.